The source of this T cell receptor (beta chain) is a study of a mutant IDH1 vaccine in newly diagnosed glioma. Whole-study context: Earlier therapy was either radiotherapy, temozolomide, or both, and most got both. Week 35 brought visit V12, which was followed by visit V13 at week 47.

The time point denotes: week 35, safety follow-up. Vaccinated patients received 300 ug of mutant IDH1 20-mer peptide per dose, with topical imiquimod. Findings and caveats of the study: Of the patients, about 95% had vaccine-induced immune responses.

A note on this clone: What it recognizes is unknown.

The CDR3 totals 15 residues. Trimming took 3 bases from V and 0 from J, leaving 9 bases between them. Germline V CDR1 and CDR2: LNHDA, SQIVND (reference sequence). TCRdb's copy holds only in-frame clones and misses some; the assay was immunoSEQ multiplex PCR. This table holds some 71,000 clones, approximately 86% found once. The source was PBMCs, collected from a glioma patient whose treatment included an IDH1 peptide vaccine. The gene calls are TRBV19 and TRBJ2-1; D remains unclear. This TCR was sampled from a man younger than 45 with glioma. The CDR3 loop is CASSIALSSYNEQFF. CDR3 coding DNA: TGTGCCAGTAGTATTGCGCTGAGCTCCTACAATGAGCAGTTCTTC.